These T cell receptor beta chains were read from a single sample in a study of shared clonotypes between healthy human individuals. Clones were sequenced by immunoSEQ multiplex PCR, and TCRdb holds only the in-frame ones, with some missing. The data contain fewer than 1.6 million clones, approximately 98.5% of them singletons. Source material: naive CD4+ T cells sorted from blood. These receptors were collected from a man between 25 and 39 years old in good health. Both conserved end residues are part of each CDR3. The order of the fields is J gene, D gene, clone size, V gene, CDR3 DNA, CDR3 protein. The D gene is left open where the match is weak. The size entry is marked missing in some rows and otherwise reads once, few, many or a size class.

TRBJ2-7	.	.	TRBV6-5	TGTGCCAGCAGTTACTTTATGGCCTCGGCCCGCGAGCAGTACTTC	CASSYFMASAREQYF
TRBJ1-3	TRBD1	.	TRBV5-6	TGTGCCAGCACCGGGATGGGACAGGGGGCGAACACCATATATTTT	CASTGMGQGANTIYF
TRBJ2-2	.	.	TRBV10-1	TGCGCCAGCTCTTCCAAATCTTTCAACGCCGGGGAGCTGTTTTTT	CASSSKSFNAGELFF
TRBJ2-5	.	.	TRBV4-1	TGCGCCAGCAGCCAAGAGGAGGGACGCAAAGAGACCCAGTACTTC	CASSQEEGRKETQYF
TRBJ2-4	.	.	TRBV29-1	TGCAGCGTTGAAGCTCCTCTAGCCAAAAACATTCAGTACTTC	CSVEAPLAKNIQYF
TRBJ2-7	.	once	TRBV4-3	TGCGCCAGCAGCCAAGAACAGGGAGGTGTTGTCAACGAGCAGTACTTC	CASSQEQGGVVNEQYF
TRBJ1-1	.	.	TRBV4-3	TGCGCCAGCAGCCAAATAGGACGGACTGAAGCTTTCTTT	CASSQIGRTEAFF
TRBJ2-7	.	once	TRBV7-2	TGTGCCAGCAGCTTAGGACGCAGTTCTTCCTACGAGCAGTACTTC	CASSLGRSSSYEQYF
TRBJ1-5	TRBD1	.	TRBV6-1	TGTGCCAGCAGTGAAGGTACAGGGGACGGCAATCAGCCCCAGCATTTT	CASSEGTGDGNQPQHF
TRBJ2-3	TRBD2	once	TRBV10-1	TGCGCCAGCAGTGAGTCGCTTAAAGCGGGGGTGGGAGATACGCAGTATTTT	CASSESLKAGVGDTQYF
TRBJ2-7	.	once	TRBV7-8	TGTGCCAGCAGCCCACGTACTTTGGAGGGCTACGAGCAGTACTTC	CASSPRTLEGYEQYF
TRBJ2-2	.	.	TRBV14	TGTGCCAGCAGCCTATCGACAGGTCGGACTTTAGGCACCGGGGAGCTGTTTTTT	CASSLSTGRTLGTGELFF
TRBJ2-2	.	.	TRBV28	TGTGCCAGCACCTCTTTGGATTGGGGGGCAAAGCTGTTTTTT	CASTSLDWGAKLFF
TRBJ2-5	.	.	TRBV6-1	TGTGCCAGCAGTACCACGTGGAGTAAAGAGACCCAGTACTTC	CASSTTWSKETQYF
TRBJ2-3	TRBD1	.	TRBV15	TGTGCCACCAGCGGATCCAGGGGGCGAGGGGTCACAGATACGCAGTATTTT	CATSGSRGRGVTDTQYF
TRBJ1-5	.	.	TRBV30	TGTGCCTGGAGTGTAGACAGTAATCAGCCCCAGCATTTT	CAWSVDSNQPQHF
TRBJ2-7	TRBD1	.	TRBV5-8	TGTGCCAGCAGCTTAACGTCGAGAGACAGGGGGCCATGGAGGACCTACGAGCAGTACTTC	CASSLTSRDRGPWRTYEQYF
TRBJ1-1	.	.	TRBV14	TGTGCCAGCAGCCAAGTACGGGGCGGACTATGGAACACTGAAGCTTTCTTT	CASSQVRGGLWNTEAFF
TRBJ2-7	.	once	TRBV7-9	TGTGCCAGCAGCCCCCGACTGGTCGCCTACGAGCAGTACTTC	CASSPRLVAYEQYF
TRBJ2-3	.	.	TRBV18	TGTGCCAGCTCACCACCTGGCTTGGATACGCAGTATTTT	CASSPPGLDTQYF
TRBJ2-7	TRBD2	.	TRBV5-6	TGTGCCAGCAGCGCCGCCCTAGCGGCCTCCTACGAGCAGTACTTC	CASSAALAASYEQYF
TRBJ2-7	.	.	TRBV18	TGTGCCAGCTCCCAGACAGTCTCCTACGAGCAGTACTTC	CASSQTVSYEQYF
TRBJ1-1	.	.	TRBV19	TGTGCCAGTACCCTCGATGGGTACACTGAAGCTTTCTTT	CASTLDGYTEAFF
TRBJ2-4	.	.	TRBV7-9	TGTGCCAGCAGCTTAATTCTGGGGAATATAGACATTCAGTACTTC	CASSLILGNIDIQYF
TRBJ2-4	.	.	TRBV21-1	TGTGCCATCAAGTACCCATTAAAACAGGTCCTAGCCAAAAACATTCAGTACTTC	CAIKYPLKQVLAKNIQYF
TRBJ2-2	TRBD1	once	TRBV7-8	TGTGCCAGCAGCTTAGCCCGGGACAGGGGGCGCGAGGGCACCGGGGAGCTGTTTTTT	CASSLARDRGREGTGELFF
TRBJ2-7	TRBD1	.	TRBV29-1	TGCAGCGTTGAAGCGGGACAGGGGGCATCCTACGAGCAGTACTTC	CSVEAGQGASYEQYF
TRBJ2-7	.	.	TRBV4-1	TGCGCCAGCAGCCAAGATCATTGGAAGGCGCTGACTAGTATCTACGAGCAGTACTTC	CASSQDHWKALTSIYEQYF
TRBJ1-2	.	.	TRBV6-4	TGTGCCAGCAGACCGGGACTTAACTATGGCTACACCTTC	CASRPGLNYGYTF